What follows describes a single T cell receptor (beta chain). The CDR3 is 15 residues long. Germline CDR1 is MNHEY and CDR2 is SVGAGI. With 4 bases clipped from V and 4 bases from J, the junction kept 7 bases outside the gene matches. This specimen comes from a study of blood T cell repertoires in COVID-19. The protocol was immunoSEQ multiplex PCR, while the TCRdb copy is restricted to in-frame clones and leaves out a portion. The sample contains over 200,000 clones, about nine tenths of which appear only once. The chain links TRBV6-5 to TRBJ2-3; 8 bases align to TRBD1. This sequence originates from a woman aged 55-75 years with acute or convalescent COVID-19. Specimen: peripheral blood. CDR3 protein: CASSFGQGVADTQYF. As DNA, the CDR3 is TGTGCCAGCAGTTTTGGACAGGGAGTGGCAGATACGCAGTATTTT.